Listed below are T cell receptor beta chains from one sample, sequenced in a study of T cell responses to AZD1222 COVID-19 vaccine. Profiled with immunoSEQ multiplex PCR; TCRdb holds only in-frame clones, not every one. The table has 150,000 to 200,000 clones, approximately 91% seen once. This material consisted of peripheral blood, taken 28 days after the second AZD1222 dose. These receptors were collected from an adult who received the AZD1222 COVID-19 vaccine. The CDR3 runs from the conserved cysteine through the conserved F or W. Each record gives: V gene, clone size, J gene, D gene, CDR3 DNA, CDR3 protein. A D gene is named only where the DNA matches it firmly. Clone size appears in some rows only: once, few, many, or a class for an expanded clone.

v_gene: TRBV6-1
abundance: .
j_gene: TRBJ1-1
d_gene: .
CDR3nt: TGTGCCAGCAGTGAAGCTCCCGGGTTGGACACTGAAGCTTTCTTT
CDR3aa: CASSEAPGLDTEAFF

v_gene: TRBV7-3
abundance: .
j_gene: TRBJ2-6
d_gene: .
CDR3nt: TGTGCCAGCAGCTTGAGCTCAGGGGCCAGCTCTGGGGCCAACGTCCTGACTTTC
CDR3aa: CASSLSSGASSGANVLTF

v_gene: TRBV29-1
abundance: .
j_gene: TRBJ1-1
d_gene: .
CDR3nt: TGCAGCGTTGCTAGAAGGGTTGACACTGAAGCTTTCTTT
CDR3aa: CSVARRVDTEAFF

v_gene: TRBV5-1
abundance: .
j_gene: TRBJ1-4
d_gene: .
CDR3nt: TGCGCCAGCAGCGCAGCAACTAATGAAAAACTGTTTTTT
CDR3aa: CASSAATNEKLFF

v_gene: TRBV2
abundance: .
j_gene: TRBJ1-5
d_gene: .
CDR3nt: TGTGCCAGCAGTGAAAGATTGAGGCGATATAGCAATCAGCCCCAGCATTTT
CDR3aa: CASSERLRRYSNQPQHF

v_gene: TRBV28
abundance: .
j_gene: TRBJ1-1
d_gene: .
CDR3nt: TGTGCCAGCAGAGCCTTGTCCGCTGAAGCTTTCTTT
CDR3aa: CASRALSAEAFF

v_gene: TRBV3-1/TRBV3-2
abundance: .
j_gene: TRBJ2-7
d_gene: .
CDR3nt: TGTGCCAGCAGCCAAGAGCCTGGACGAACGGGGGAGCAGTACTTC
CDR3aa: CASSQEPGRTGEQYF

v_gene: TRBV6-5
abundance: .
j_gene: TRBJ1-1
d_gene: .
CDR3nt: TGTGCCAGCACTCCCCGAAATCAGCTGAACACTGAAGCTTTCTTT
CDR3aa: CASTPRNQLNTEAFF

v_gene: TRBV3-1/TRBV3-2
abundance: .
j_gene: TRBJ1-2
d_gene: .
CDR3nt: TGTGCCAGCAGCCAAGGTTCTGGCTACACCTTC
CDR3aa: CASSQGSGYTF

v_gene: TRBV2
abundance: .
j_gene: TRBJ2-3
d_gene: TRBD1
CDR3nt: TGTGCCAGCGGACCGGGACAGGGGGAAGCAGATACGCAGTATTTT
CDR3aa: CASGPGQGEADTQYF

v_gene: TRBV12-1
abundance: .
j_gene: TRBJ1-4
d_gene: .
CDR3nt: TGTGCCAGCAGCCGGACCGGACAGGAGGATGTGCCTACTAATGAAAAACTGTTTTTT
CDR3aa: CASSRTGQEDVPTNEKLFF

v_gene: TRBV5-1
abundance: .
j_gene: TRBJ2-7
d_gene: .
CDR3nt: TGCGCCAGCAGCGAGCTCCACGAGCAGTACTTC
CDR3aa: CASSELHEQYF

v_gene: TRBV6-1
abundance: once
j_gene: TRBJ1-6
d_gene: .
CDR3nt: TGTGCCAGCAGTGAATTTCGGGTTGGTTCACCCCTCCACTTT
CDR3aa: CASSEFRVGSPLHF

v_gene: TRBV13
abundance: .
j_gene: TRBJ2-1
d_gene: .
CDR3nt: TGTGCCAGCAGCTTAGACGGGGGAGTCTCCAATGAGCAGTTCTTC
CDR3aa: CASSLDGGVSNEQFF

v_gene: TRBV5-6
abundance: once
j_gene: TRBJ1-6
d_gene: .
CDR3nt: TGTGCCAGCAGCGGCACCGGATGGGATTCACCCCTCCACTTT
CDR3aa: CASSGTGWDSPLHF

v_gene: TRBV28
abundance: .
j_gene: TRBJ2-3
d_gene: .
CDR3nt: TGTGCCAGCAGTTCCGCCAGCACAGATACGCAGTATTTT
CDR3aa: CASSSASTDTQYF

v_gene: TRBV15
abundance: .
j_gene: TRBJ2-3
d_gene: TRBD2
CDR3nt: TGTGCCACAAGCAAAGGGACTAGCGGGGGGGAAGATACGCAGTATTTT
CDR3aa: CATSKGTSGGEDTQYF

v_gene: TRBV11-2
abundance: .
j_gene: TRBJ1-5
d_gene: .
CDR3nt: TGTGCCAGCAGCTTAACGGGGGGGCAGCCCCAGCATTTT
CDR3aa: CASSLTGGQPQHF

v_gene: TRBV27
abundance: .
j_gene: TRBJ1-1
d_gene: TRBD1
CDR3nt: TGTGCCACCCCAAGACAGGGAGGCGAATGCACTGAAGCTTTCTTT
CDR3aa: CATPRQGGECTEAFF

v_gene: TRBV19
abundance: .
j_gene: TRBJ1-5
d_gene: .
CDR3nt: TGTGCCAGTAGGAAGAGGACAGACAATCAGCCCCAGCATTTT
CDR3aa: CASRKRTDNQPQHF

v_gene: TRBV14
abundance: .
j_gene: TRBJ2-1
d_gene: .
CDR3nt: TGTGCCAGCAGCCCACTAGCCTCCTCCTACAATGAGCAGTTCTTC
CDR3aa: CASSPLASSYNEQFF

v_gene: TRBV19
abundance: .
j_gene: TRBJ1-1
d_gene: TRBD1
CDR3nt: TGTGCCAGTAGTATAGACGGGACAGGAACAAATCGGCGAGCTTTCTTT
CDR3aa: CASSIDGTGTNRRAFF

v_gene: TRBV12-2
abundance: .
j_gene: TRBJ2-2
d_gene: .
CDR3nt: TGTGCAAGTCCCCGGGGTTGTACCGGGGAGCTGTTTTTT
CDR3aa: CASPRGCTGELFF

v_gene: TRBV27
abundance: .
j_gene: TRBJ2-7
d_gene: TRBD1
CDR3nt: TGTGCCAGCAGGGACAGGGAATACTCCTACGAGCAGTACTTC
CDR3aa: CASRDREYSYEQYF

v_gene: TRBV6-5
abundance: .
j_gene: TRBJ2-2
d_gene: .
CDR3nt: TGTGCCAGCAGTACGTGGGCAGGGGCCGCCGGGGAGCTGTTTTTT
CDR3aa: CASSTWAGAAGELFF

v_gene: TRBV28
abundance: .
j_gene: TRBJ1-2
d_gene: .
CDR3nt: TGTGCCAGCAGTTTATTGTACTCGGGGGAAAGTGGCTATGGCTACACCTTC
CDR3aa: CASSLLYSGESGYGYTF

v_gene: TRBV30
abundance: .
j_gene: TRBJ2-7
d_gene: TRBD1
CDR3nt: TGTGCCTGGATCGGACAGGGCGGCTCCTACGAGCAGTACTTC
CDR3aa: CAWIGQGGSYEQYF

v_gene: TRBV2
abundance: .
j_gene: TRBJ1-6
d_gene: TRBD1
CDR3nt: TGTGCCAGCACCCGGGACAGCCTAGCCTATAATTCACCCCTCCACTTT
CDR3aa: CASTRDSLAYNSPLHF

v_gene: TRBV5-6
abundance: .
j_gene: TRBJ2-5
d_gene: .
CDR3nt: TGTGCCAGCAGCTTGGGATTTGGGACGGGACAAGAGACCCAGTACTTC
CDR3aa: CASSLGFGTGQETQYF

v_gene: TRBV9
abundance: .
j_gene: TRBJ1-1
d_gene: .
CDR3nt: TGTGCCAGCAGCGTAGGTGGGGGTTTAAACACTGAAGCTTTCTTT
CDR3aa: CASSVGGGLNTEAFF

v_gene: TRBV4-1
abundance: .
j_gene: TRBJ2-7
d_gene: .
CDR3nt: TGCGCCAGCAGCCAATTTATGCCCTCCTACGAGCAGTACTTC
CDR3aa: CASSQFMPSYEQYF

v_gene: TRBV28
abundance: .
j_gene: TRBJ2-7
d_gene: .
CDR3nt: TGTGCCAGCAATTTACTGCGGAATCACCACGAGCAGTACTTC
CDR3aa: CASNLLRNHHEQYF

v_gene: TRBV7-2
abundance: .
j_gene: TRBJ1-1
d_gene: .
CDR3nt: TGTGCCAGCAGCCTGCAGGCTGGGGACACTGAAGCTTTCTTT
CDR3aa: CASSLQAGDTEAFF

v_gene: TRBV4-1
abundance: .
j_gene: TRBJ1-1
d_gene: .
CDR3nt: TGCGCCAGCAGCCAGTCCACCCCCAGAGACACTGAAGCTTTCTTT
CDR3aa: CASSQSTPRDTEAFF

v_gene: TRBV7-2
abundance: once
j_gene: TRBJ1-2
d_gene: .
CDR3nt: TGTGCCAGCAGCTTCCAAGGAACAGGGCAGTATGGCTACACCTTC
CDR3aa: CASSFQGTGQYGYTF

v_gene: TRBV5-8
abundance: .
j_gene: TRBJ2-1
d_gene: .
CDR3nt: TGTGCCAGCAGCTTACGGGGGATGGGCTACAATGAGCAGTTCTTC
CDR3aa: CASSLRGMGYNEQFF

v_gene: TRBV20-1
abundance: .
j_gene: TRBJ1-5
d_gene: .
CDR3nt: TGCAGTGCTAGTCAGGATAGGGGGCAGCCCCAGCATTTT
CDR3aa: CSASQDRGQPQHF

v_gene: TRBV5-5
abundance: .
j_gene: TRBJ1-2
d_gene: .
CDR3nt: TGTGCCAGCAGCCGAAACGAAAGACCCTATCCACAGGGCTACACCTTC
CDR3aa: CASSRNERPYPQGYTF

v_gene: TRBV28
abundance: .
j_gene: TRBJ2-2
d_gene: TRBD2
CDR3nt: TGTGCCAGCAGTCTGACTAGCGGGAGGACCGGGGAGCTGTTTTTT
CDR3aa: CASSLTSGRTGELFF

v_gene: TRBV29-1
abundance: .
j_gene: TRBJ1-5
d_gene: .
CDR3nt: TGCAGCGTTGAACAGGACGGACAGCCCCAGCATTTT
CDR3aa: CSVEQDGQPQHF

v_gene: TRBV11-2
abundance: .
j_gene: TRBJ2-2
d_gene: TRBD1
CDR3nt: TGTGCCAGCACCCCGGCCCGGACAGGGGCCAACACCGGGGAGCTGTTTTTT
CDR3aa: CASTPARTGANTGELFF

v_gene: TRBV5-4
abundance: .
j_gene: TRBJ2-1
d_gene: .
CDR3nt: TGTGCCAGCAGCCTAGGGGGGAATGAGCAGTTCTTC
CDR3aa: CASSLGGNEQFF

v_gene: TRBV7-9
abundance: .
j_gene: TRBJ1-2
d_gene: .
CDR3nt: TGTGCCAGCAGCTTTACCAGCTTCTATGGCTACACCTTC
CDR3aa: CASSFTSFYGYTF

v_gene: TRBV19
abundance: .
j_gene: TRBJ2-1
d_gene: .
CDR3nt: TGTGCCAGCCCCCTCCCCTGGGGCTCCTACAATGAGCAGTTCTTC
CDR3aa: CASPLPWGSYNEQFF

v_gene: TRBV14
abundance: .
j_gene: TRBJ1-4
d_gene: .
CDR3nt: TGTGCCAGCAGCCAAGATGAGACGGATGAAAAACTGTTTTTT
CDR3aa: CASSQDETDEKLFF

v_gene: TRBV7-3
abundance: .
j_gene: TRBJ2-1
d_gene: .
CDR3nt: TGTGCCAGCAGTTTGATAGGGTCCTACAATGAGCAGTTCTTC
CDR3aa: CASSLIGSYNEQFF

v_gene: TRBV18
abundance: .
j_gene: TRBJ2-5
d_gene: .
CDR3nt: TGTGCCAGCTCACCAGAGGGGGGTGGACAAGAGACCCAGTACTTC
CDR3aa: CASSPEGGGQETQYF

v_gene: TRBV6-2/TRBV6-3
abundance: .
j_gene: TRBJ2-2
d_gene: .
CDR3nt: TGTGCCAGCAGCCCCGGGGGCAACACCGGGGAGCTGTTTTTT
CDR3aa: CASSPGGNTGELFF

v_gene: TRBV6-6
abundance: many
j_gene: TRBJ2-7
d_gene: .
CDR3nt: TGTGCCAGCAGTAGTGACAGGACCAATATTTACGAGCAGTACTTC
CDR3aa: CASSSDRTNIYEQYF

v_gene: TRBV7-2
abundance: .
j_gene: TRBJ2-7
d_gene: .
CDR3nt: TGTGCCAGCAGCATCTGGACGGGCTCCTACGAGCAGTACTTC
CDR3aa: CASSIWTGSYEQYF